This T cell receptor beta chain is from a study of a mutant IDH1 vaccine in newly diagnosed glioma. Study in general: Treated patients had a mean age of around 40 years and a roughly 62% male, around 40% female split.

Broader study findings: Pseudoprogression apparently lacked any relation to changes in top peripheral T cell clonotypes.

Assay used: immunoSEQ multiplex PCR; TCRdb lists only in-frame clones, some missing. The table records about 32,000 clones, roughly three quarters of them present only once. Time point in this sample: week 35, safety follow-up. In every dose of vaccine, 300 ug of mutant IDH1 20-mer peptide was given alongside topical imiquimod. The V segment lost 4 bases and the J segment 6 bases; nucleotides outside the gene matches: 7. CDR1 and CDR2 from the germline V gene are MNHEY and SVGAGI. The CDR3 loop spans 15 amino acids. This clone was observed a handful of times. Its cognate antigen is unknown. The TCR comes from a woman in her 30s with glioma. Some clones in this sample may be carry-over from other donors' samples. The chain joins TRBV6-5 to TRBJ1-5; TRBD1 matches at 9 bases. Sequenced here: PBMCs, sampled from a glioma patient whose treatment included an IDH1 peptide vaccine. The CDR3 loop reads CASSSGGTGFQPQHF. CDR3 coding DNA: TGTGCCAGCAGTTCGGGAGGGACAGGGTTTCAGCCCCAGCATTTT.